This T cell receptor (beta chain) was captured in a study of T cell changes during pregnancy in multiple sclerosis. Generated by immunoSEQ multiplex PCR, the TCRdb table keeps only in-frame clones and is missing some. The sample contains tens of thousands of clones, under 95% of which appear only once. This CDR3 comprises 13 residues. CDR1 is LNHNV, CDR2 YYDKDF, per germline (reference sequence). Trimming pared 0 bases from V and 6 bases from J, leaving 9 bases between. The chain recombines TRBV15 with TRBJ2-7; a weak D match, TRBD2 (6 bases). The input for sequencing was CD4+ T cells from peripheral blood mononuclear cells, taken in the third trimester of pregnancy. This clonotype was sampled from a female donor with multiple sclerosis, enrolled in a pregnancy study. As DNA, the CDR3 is TGTGCCACCAGCAGAGATTTCGGGAGCGAGCAGTACTTC. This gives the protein CATSRDFGSEQYF.